A selection of T cell receptor beta chains follows, all from one sample in a study of blood T cell repertoires in COVID-19. Repertoires were generated with immunoSEQ multiplex PCR, while TCRdb's copy carries only in-frame clones and drops some. The table lists around 88,000 clones, more than 90% of them singletons, with 1.7% in the top ten. Sequenced material: peripheral blood. The receptors originated from a man aged 60 to 75 with acute or convalescent COVID-19. CDR3s include the opening cysteine and the closing phenylalanine or tryptophan. A D gene is named only where the DNA matches it firmly. Rows give clone size only sometimes, using once, few, many, or a class for an expanded clone.

d_call j_call cdr3_length clone_size v_call cdr3_nt cdr3_aa
- TRBJ2-6 16 - TRBV5-5 TGTGCCAGCAGAATGGGGGCCGACTCTGGGGCCAACGTCCTGACTTTC CASRMGADSGANVLTF
- TRBJ1-6 14 - TRBV27 TGTGCCAGCAGTCCGGGATTCTCTAATTCACCCCTCCACTTT CASSPGFSNSPLHF
- TRBJ2-1 15 - TRBV6-2/TRBV6-3 TGTGCCAGCAGTTACTTAAGCGGAAAGTACAATGAGCAGTTCTTC CASSYLSGKYNEQFF
TRBD2 TRBJ2-3 13 - TRBV19 TGTGCCAGTAGTGGTTCGGGGGGAGATACGCAGTATTTT CASSGSGGDTQYF
TRBD2 TRBJ2-3 17 - TRBV3-1/TRBV3-2 TGTGCCAGCAGCCAGCGACTAGCGGGAGGTAGGGTAGATACGCAGTATTTT CASSQRLAGGRVDTQYF
TRBD2 TRBJ2-1 13 - TRBV7-3 TGTGCCAGCAGCTTAAGCGGGGGCAATGAGCAGTTCTTC CASSLSGGNEQFF
TRBD1 TRBJ1-6 16 - TRBV6-6 TGTGCCAGCAAGCCTCAGGCGACAGGGTATAATTCACCCCTCCACTTT CASKPQATGYNSPLHF
TRBD2 TRBJ2-1 17 - TRBV30 TGTGCCTGGAGTGAAGGCCCAGCGGGAGGATCCTACAATGAGCAGTTCTTC CAWSEGPAGGSYNEQFF
- TRBJ2-1 14 - TRBV5-1 TGCGCCAGCAGCTTGGGTTTCGAGCGCAATGAGCAGTTCTTC CASSLGFERNEQFF
TRBD2 TRBJ2-2 19 - TRBV18 TGTGCCAGCTCACCCGCGCGACTAGCGGGAGGAACGGGCACCGGGGAGCTGTTTTTT CASSPARLAGGTGTGELFF
TRBD1 TRBJ1-2 13 - TRBV4-1 TGCGCCAGCAGCCAAGAGGACAGGGGCGGCTACACCTTC CASSQEDRGGYTF
- TRBJ2-1 17 - TRBV2 TGTGCCAGCAGTCGACCAGGGGCCGGGACGATATACAATGAGCAGTTCTTC CASSRPGAGTIYNEQFF
- TRBJ2-7 14 - TRBV28 TGTGCCAGCAGTTTATATGGGAGTTCCTACGAGCAGTACTTC CASSLYGSSYEQYF
- TRBJ2-1 18 - TRBV22-1 TGTCCTGGGAGCGCATTCATAACTAGCGGGGCCCTCGGGGGGAGGCAGTTCTTC CPGSAFITSGALGGRQFF
TRBD2 TRBJ2-5 22 once TRBV4-3 TGCGCCAGCAGCCAAGCCCCCTCGGGACTAGCGGGAGGAAGGGGAGTTGGAGAGACCCAGTACTTC CASSQAPSGLAGGRGVGETQYF
- TRBJ1-2 15 - TRBV19 TGTGCCAGTAACCCAGGGAGGGAAAGAGGCTATGGCTACACCTTC CASNPGRERGYGYTF
- TRBJ2-7 15 - TRBV27 TGTGCCAGCAGTTTAAGGCCATCTAGCTCCTACGAGCAGTACTTC CASSLRPSSSYEQYF
TRBD1 TRBJ1-2 14 - TRBV7-2 TGTGCCAGCAGCTTAGCATGGACAGGCTATGGCTACACCTTC CASSLAWTGYGYTF
- TRBJ2-6 15 - TRBV11-3 TGTGCCAGCAGCATAGAGGCCTCTGGGGCCAACGTCCTGACTTTC CASSIEASGANVLTF
- TRBJ1-3 14 - TRBV9 TGTGCCAGCAGCGAGTCTGGGCAAGGAAACACCATATATTTT CASSESGQGNTIYF
TRBD2 TRBJ2-7 15 - TRBV6-1 TGTGCCAGCAGTCACCGGACTAGCGGGGGATACGAGCAGTACTTC CASSHRTSGGYEQYF
- TRBJ2-1 13 - TRBV9 TGTGCCAGCAGCGTAGACAGATCCCATGAGCAGTTCTTC CASSVDRSHEQFF
- TRBJ1-6 14 - TRBV27 TGTGCCAGCAGTTTAGTTAGCGGGTATTCACCCCTCCACTTT CASSLVSGYSPLHF
TRBD2 TRBJ2-2 16 once TRBV6-2/TRBV6-3 TGTGCCAGCAGTTACCTACTAGCGGGCTCCGGCGGGGAGCTGTTTTTT CASSYLLAGSGGELFF
- TRBJ1-3 15 few TRBV6-5 TGTGCCAGCAGGGGGGGTGTCACCTCTGGAAACACCATATATTTT CASRGGVTSGNTIYF
TRBD1 TRBJ2-5 14 - TRBV5-4 TGTGCCAGCAGCTTGACAGGGGAACAAGAGACCCAGTACTTC CASSLTGEQETQYF
- TRBJ2-2 14 once TRBV11-2 TGTGCCAGCAGCCACCGGGGGAACACCGGGGAGCTGTTTTTT CASSHRGNTGELFF
- TRBJ1-2 13 once TRBV6-1 TGTGCCAGCAGTGAGGACAGTGTCTATGGCTACACCTTC CASSEDSVYGYTF
- TRBJ1-5 12 - TRBV19 TGTGCCACCTGGACTCCCAATCAGCCCCAGCATTTT CATWTPNQPQHF
- TRBJ2-7 12 - TRBV5-3 TGTGCCAGCCAAAACCTTCTATACGAGCAGTACTTC CASQNLLYEQYF
TRBD1 TRBJ2-2 17 - TRBV19 TGTGCCAGTAGTATGGGAGGACAGGGGAGGTTAGCCGGGGAGCTGTTTTTT CASSMGGQGRLAGELFF
- TRBJ2-3 15 - TRBV7-2 TGTGCCAGCAGCTTACGCGGGACCGTCTCAGATACGCAGTATTTT CASSLRGTVSDTQYF
- TRBJ1-6 14 - TRBV6-5 TGTGCCAGCAGTTTACAGGGACTAGGGTCACCCCTCCACTTT CASSLQGLGSPLHF
- TRBJ1-6 16 - TRBV28 TGTGCCAGCAGCCCGGGGTCCGGAAAAATACATTCACCCCTCCACTTT CASSPGSGKIHSPLHF
- TRBJ2-3 14 few TRBV7-9 TGTGCCAGCAGTACGACTAACCGGCCAGATACGCAGTATTTT CASSTTNRPDTQYF
TRBD1 TRBJ1-2 15 - TRBV25-1 TGTGCCAGCAGTGAAGCAGGGGGCTTTGTCTATGGCTACACCTTC CASSEAGGFVYGYTF
- TRBJ1-1 17 once TRBV11-3 TGTGCCAACCTCCCCCGAGGGGTGGGGGACATGAACACTGAAGCTTTCTTT CANLPRGVGDMNTEAFF
- TRBJ2-3 15 - TRBV5-1 TGCGCCAGCAGCTTTAGCAGCCGATCCACAGATACGCAGTATTTT CASSFSSRSTDTQYF
- TRBJ2-7 13 - TRBV5-1 TGCGCCAGCGCCGGGTCCACCGCCTACGAGCAGTACTTC CASAGSTAYEQYF
TRBD2 TRBJ2-1 15 - TRBV7-2 TGTGCCAGCAGCTTAGAGTCTAGCGGATACAATGAGCAGTTCTTC CASSLESSGYNEQFF
- TRBJ2-5 13 few TRBV30 TGTGCCTGGAATCGGGGGGCGGGAGAGACCCAGTACTTC CAWNRGAGETQYF
- TRBJ2-5 16 - TRBV27 TGTGCCAGCAGTTTATCCCTGGGCAGTCCCCAAGAGACCCAGTACTTC CASSLSLGSPQETQYF
- TRBJ2-1 13 - TRBV13 TGTGCCAGCTTTAGGGGGTTAGTCAATGAGCAGTTCTTC CASFRGLVNEQFF
TRBD1 TRBJ2-5 15 - TRBV3-1/TRBV3-2 TGTGCCAGCAGCCCCCCGCAGGGGGCAGGTGAGACCCAGTACTTC CASSPPQGAGETQYF
- TRBJ2-2 12 - TRBV7-2 TGTGCCAGCAGCGCATACTACGGGGAGCTGTTTTTT CASSAYYGELFF
- TRBJ2-2 12 - TRBV6-5 TGTGCCAGCAGGGGGAGTAACGGGGAGCTGTTTTTT CASRGSNGELFF
- TRBJ1-1 14 - TRBV4-1 TGCGCCAGCAGCCGGGACACTATGAACACTGAAGCTTTCTTT CASSRDTMNTEAFF
TRBD1 TRBJ1-5 14 - TRBV9 TGTGCCAGCAATACAGGGGCCAACAATCAGCCCCAGCATTTT CASNTGANNQPQHF
- TRBJ2-4 16 once TRBV7-8 TGTGCCAGCAGCTTAGTCGGGGGACTAGCCAAAAACATTCAGTACTTC CASSLVGGLAKNIQYF
- TRBJ2-7 15 - TRBV5-5 TGTGCCAGCAGCTTGGGACTGACCGAGACCTACGAGCAGTACTTC CASSLGLTETYEQYF
- TRBJ1-1 13 - TRBV6-5 TGTGCCACCCGGACAGTTTGGGACACTGAAGCTTTCTTT CATRTVWDTEAFF
- TRBJ2-7 10 - TRBV29-1 TGCAGGGAGGGTGACTACGAGCAGTACTTC CREGDYEQYF
TRBD2 TRBJ2-3 14 - TRBV11-3 TGTGCCAGCGGACTAGCGGAAGGCACAGATACGCAGTATTTT CASGLAEGTDTQYF
- TRBJ2-7 12 - TRBV18 TGTGCCAGCTCATCATCCTCCTACGAGCAGTACTTC CASSSSSYEQYF
TRBD1 TRBJ1-1 16 - TRBV5-4 TGTGCCAGCAGCCCACATAAGACAGGGCAGAACACTGAAGCTTTCTTT CASSPHKTGQNTEAFF
TRBD1 TRBJ1-4 16 - TRBV29-1 TGCAGCGTGCTCCCGAGTGTTCAGGGGGCGGGTGAAAAACTGTTTTTT CSVLPSVQGAGEKLFF
- TRBJ2-1 15 once TRBV30 TGTGCCTTGACACTTCGACAGCGCGGATACAATGAGCAGTTCTTC CALTLRQRGYNEQFF